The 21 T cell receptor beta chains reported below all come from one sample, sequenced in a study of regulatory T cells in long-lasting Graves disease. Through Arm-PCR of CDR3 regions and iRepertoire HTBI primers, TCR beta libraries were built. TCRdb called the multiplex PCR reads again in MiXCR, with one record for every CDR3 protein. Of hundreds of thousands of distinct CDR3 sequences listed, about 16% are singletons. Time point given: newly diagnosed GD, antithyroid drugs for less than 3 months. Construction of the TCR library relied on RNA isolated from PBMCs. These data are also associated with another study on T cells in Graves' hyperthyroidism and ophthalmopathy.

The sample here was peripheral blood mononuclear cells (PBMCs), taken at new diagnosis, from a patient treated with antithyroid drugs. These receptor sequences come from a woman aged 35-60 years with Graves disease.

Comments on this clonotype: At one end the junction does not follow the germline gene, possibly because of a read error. The CDR3 DNA is TGTGCCAGCAGACGTGAAGGGGACAGGGGATACACTGAGCAGTTCTTC. It translates to CASRREGDRGYTEQFF. The V gene is TRBV12-3 or TRBV12-4, the J gene TRBJ2-7; 10 bases fit TRBD1. The end of the DNA fits TRBJ2-1 better, so the J call may be wrong. The CDR3 sequence is 16 residues long.

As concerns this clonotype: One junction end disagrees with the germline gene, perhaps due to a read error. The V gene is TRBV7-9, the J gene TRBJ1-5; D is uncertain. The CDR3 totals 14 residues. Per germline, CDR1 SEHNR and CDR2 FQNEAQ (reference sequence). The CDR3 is CASGLEKGGGPQHF. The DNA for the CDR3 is TGTGCCAGCGGCTTGGAAAAGGGAGGTGGGCCCCAGCATTTT.

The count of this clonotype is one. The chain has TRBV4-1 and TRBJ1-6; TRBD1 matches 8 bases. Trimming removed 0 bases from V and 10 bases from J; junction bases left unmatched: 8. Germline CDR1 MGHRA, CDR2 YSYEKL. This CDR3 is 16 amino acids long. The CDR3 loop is CASSQDRTGKVSPLHF. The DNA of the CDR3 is TGCGCCAGCAGCCAAGACCGGACAGGGAAGGTCTCACCCCTCCACTTT.

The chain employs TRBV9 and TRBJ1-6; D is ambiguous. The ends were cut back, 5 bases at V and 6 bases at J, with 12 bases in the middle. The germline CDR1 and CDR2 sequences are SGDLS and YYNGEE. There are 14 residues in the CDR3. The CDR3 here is CASRSALANSPLHF. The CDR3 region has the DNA TGTGCCAGCAGGTCAGCCCTCGCTAATTCACCCCTCCACTTT.

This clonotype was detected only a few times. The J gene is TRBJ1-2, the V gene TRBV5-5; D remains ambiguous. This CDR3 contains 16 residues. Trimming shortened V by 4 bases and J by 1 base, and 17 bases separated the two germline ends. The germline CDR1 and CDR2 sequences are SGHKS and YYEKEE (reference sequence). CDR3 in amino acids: CASSPSRRGINYGYTF. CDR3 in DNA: TGTGCCAGCAGCCCCTCACGGCGGGGTATTAACTATGGCTACACCTTC.

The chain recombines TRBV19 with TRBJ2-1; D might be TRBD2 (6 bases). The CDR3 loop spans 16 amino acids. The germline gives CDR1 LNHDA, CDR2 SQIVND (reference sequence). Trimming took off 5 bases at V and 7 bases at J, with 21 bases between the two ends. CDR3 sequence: CASSAPGLAFKNEQFF. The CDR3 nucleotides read TGTGCCAGTAGTGCGCCGGGACTGGCTTTTAAGAATGAGCAGTTCTTC.

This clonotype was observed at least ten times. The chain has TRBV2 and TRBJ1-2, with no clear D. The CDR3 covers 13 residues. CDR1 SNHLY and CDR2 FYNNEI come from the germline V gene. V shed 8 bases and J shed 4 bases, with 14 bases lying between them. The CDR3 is CASWGGRSYGYTF. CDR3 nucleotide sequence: TGTGCCAGCTGGGGAGGGAGGAGCTATGGCTACACCTTC.

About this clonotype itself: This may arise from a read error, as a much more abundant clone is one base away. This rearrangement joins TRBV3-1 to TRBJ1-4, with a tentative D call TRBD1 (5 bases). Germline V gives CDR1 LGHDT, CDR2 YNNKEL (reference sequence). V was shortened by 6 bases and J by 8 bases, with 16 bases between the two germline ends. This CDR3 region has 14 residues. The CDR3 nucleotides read TGTGCCAGCAGTCAAAGGGGTGGAAGCGAAAAACTGTTTTTT. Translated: CASSQRGGSEKLFF.

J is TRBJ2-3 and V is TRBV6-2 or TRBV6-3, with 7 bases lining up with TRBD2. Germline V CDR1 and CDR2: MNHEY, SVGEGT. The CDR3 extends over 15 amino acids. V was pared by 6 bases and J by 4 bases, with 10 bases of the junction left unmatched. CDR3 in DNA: TGTGCCAGCAGGGAAAGACTAGCCGTCGCAGATACGCAGTATTTT. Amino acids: CASRERLAVADTQYF.

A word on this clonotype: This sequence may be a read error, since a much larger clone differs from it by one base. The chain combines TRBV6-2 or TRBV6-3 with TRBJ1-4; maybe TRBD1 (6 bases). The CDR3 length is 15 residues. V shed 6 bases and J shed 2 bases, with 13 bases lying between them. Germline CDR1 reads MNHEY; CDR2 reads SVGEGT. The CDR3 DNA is TGTGCCAGCAGAGCCGGGACACTGACTAATGAAAAACTGTTTTTT. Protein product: CASRAGTLTNEKLFF.

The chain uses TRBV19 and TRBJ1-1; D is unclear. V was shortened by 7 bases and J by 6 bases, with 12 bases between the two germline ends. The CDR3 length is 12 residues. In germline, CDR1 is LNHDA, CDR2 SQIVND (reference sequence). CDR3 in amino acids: CASTSWWAEAFF. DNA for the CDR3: TGTGCCAGTACATCCTGGTGGGCTGAAGCTTTCTTT.

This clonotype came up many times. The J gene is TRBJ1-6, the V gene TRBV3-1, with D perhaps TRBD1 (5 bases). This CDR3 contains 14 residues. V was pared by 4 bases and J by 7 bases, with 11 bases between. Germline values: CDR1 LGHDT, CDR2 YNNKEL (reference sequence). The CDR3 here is CASSPGWDNSPLHF. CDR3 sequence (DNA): TGTGCCAGCAGCCCTGGGTGGGACAATTCACCCCTCCACTTT.

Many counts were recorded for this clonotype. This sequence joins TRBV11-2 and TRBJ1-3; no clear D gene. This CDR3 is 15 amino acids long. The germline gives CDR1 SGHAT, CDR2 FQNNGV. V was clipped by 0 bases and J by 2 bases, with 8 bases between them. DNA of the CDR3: TGTGCCAGCAGCTTAGATCGTGCTACTGGAAACACCATATATTTT. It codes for CASSLDRATGNTIYF. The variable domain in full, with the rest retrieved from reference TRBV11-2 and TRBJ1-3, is EAGVAQSPRYKIIEKRQSVAFWCNPISGHATLYWYQQILGQGPKLLIQFQNNGVVDDSQLPKDRFSAERLKGVDSTLKIQPAKLEDSAVYLCASSLDRATGNTIYFGEGSWLTVV.

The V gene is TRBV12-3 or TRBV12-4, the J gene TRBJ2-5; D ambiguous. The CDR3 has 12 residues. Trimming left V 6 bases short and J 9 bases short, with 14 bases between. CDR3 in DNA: TGTGCCAGCAGGGGTGGCGGCGAGGCCCAGTACTTC. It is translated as CASRGGGEAQYF.

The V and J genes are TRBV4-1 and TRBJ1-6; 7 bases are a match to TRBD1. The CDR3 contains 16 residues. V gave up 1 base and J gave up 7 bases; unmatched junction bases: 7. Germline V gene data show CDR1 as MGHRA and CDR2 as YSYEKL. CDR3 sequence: CASSQGGGTENSPLHF. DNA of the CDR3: TGCGCCAGCAGCCAAGGGGGAGGGACAGAGAATTCACCCCTCCACTTT.

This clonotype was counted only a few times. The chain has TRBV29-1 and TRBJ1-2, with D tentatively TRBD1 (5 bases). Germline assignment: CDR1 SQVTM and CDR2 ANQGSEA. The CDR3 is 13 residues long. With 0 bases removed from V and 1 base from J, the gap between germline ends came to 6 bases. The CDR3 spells CSVEDRDNYGYTF. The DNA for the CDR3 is TGCAGCGTTGAAGACAGGGATAACTATGGCTACACCTTC.

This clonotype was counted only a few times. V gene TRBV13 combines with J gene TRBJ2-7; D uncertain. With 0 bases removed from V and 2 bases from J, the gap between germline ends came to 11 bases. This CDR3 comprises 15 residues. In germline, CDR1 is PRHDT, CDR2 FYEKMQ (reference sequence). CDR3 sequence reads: CASSLGGPPAYEQYF. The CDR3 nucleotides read TGTGCCAGCAGCTTAGGAGGCCCCCCCGCCTACGAGCAGTACTTC.

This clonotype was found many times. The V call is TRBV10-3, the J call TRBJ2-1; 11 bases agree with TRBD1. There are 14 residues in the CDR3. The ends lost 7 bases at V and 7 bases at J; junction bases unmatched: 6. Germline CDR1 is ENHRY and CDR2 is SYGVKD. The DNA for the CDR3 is TGTGCCATCAAGGACGGGGACAGGGGGAATGAGCAGTTCTTC. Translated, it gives CAIKDGDRGNEQFF.

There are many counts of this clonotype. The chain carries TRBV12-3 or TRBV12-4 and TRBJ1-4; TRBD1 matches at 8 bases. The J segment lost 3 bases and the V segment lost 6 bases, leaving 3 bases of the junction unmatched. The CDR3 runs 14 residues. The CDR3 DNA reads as TGTGCCAGCAGCCGACAGGGGTCTAATGAAAAACTGTTTTTT. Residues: CASSRQGSNEKLFF.

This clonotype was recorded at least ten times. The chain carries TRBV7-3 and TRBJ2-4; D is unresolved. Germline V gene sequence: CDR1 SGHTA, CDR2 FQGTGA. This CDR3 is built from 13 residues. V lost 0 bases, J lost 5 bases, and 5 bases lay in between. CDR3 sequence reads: CASSLTPQNIQYF. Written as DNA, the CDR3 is TGTGCCAGCAGCTTAACGCCCCAAAACATTCAGTACTTC. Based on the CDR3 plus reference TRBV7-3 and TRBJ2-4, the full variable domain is GAGVSQTPSNKVTEKGKYVELRCDPISGHTALYWYRQSLGQGPEFLIYFQGTGAADDSGLPNDRFFAVRPEGSVSTLKIQRTERGDSAVYLCASSLTPQNIQYFGAGTRLSVL.

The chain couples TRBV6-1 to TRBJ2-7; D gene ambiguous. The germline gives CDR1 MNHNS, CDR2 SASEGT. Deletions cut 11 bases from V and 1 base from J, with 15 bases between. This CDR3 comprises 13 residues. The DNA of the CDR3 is TGTGCCGGTCTGACCTACGGATCCTACGAGCAGTACTTC. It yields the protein CAGLTYGSYEQYF.